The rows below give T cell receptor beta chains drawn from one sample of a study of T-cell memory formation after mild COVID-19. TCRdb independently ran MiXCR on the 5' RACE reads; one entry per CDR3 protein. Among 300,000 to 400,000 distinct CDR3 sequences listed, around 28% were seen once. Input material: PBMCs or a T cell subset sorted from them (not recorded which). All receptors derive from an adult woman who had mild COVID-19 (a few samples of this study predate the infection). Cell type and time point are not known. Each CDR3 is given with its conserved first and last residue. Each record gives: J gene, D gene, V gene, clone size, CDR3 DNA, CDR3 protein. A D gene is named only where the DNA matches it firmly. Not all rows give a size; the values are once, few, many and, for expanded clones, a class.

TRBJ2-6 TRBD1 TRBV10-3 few TGTGCCATCAATACCGACAGGGGGTCGGCTGGGGCCAACGTCCTGACTTTC CAINTDRGSAGANVLTF
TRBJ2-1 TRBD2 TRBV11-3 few TGTGCCAGCAGCTTAGAGGGAGGGAAGTTCTTC CASSLEGGKFF
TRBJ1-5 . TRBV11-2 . TGTGCCAGCAGCTTGGGGGGTTGGGCCAATCAGCCCCAGCATTTT CASSLGGWANQPQHF
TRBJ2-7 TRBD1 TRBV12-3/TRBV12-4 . TGTGCCAGCAGCCCCTCCGGCACAGGGGGCTACGAGCAGTACTTC CASSPSGTGGYEQYF
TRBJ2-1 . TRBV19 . TGTGCCAGTAGTTCCAGGGGCCACAATGAGCAGTTCTTC CASSSRGHNEQFF
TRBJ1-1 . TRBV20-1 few TGCAGTGTGAGGGTCACTGAAGCTTTCTTT CSVRVTEAFF
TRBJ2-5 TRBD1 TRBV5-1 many TGCGCCAGCAGCACCGGACAGGGACGAGAGACCCAGTACTTC CASSTGQGRETQYF
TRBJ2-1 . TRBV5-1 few TGCGCCAGCAGCCCCTCAGAGACAGGTCATGAGCAGTTCTTC CASSPSETGHEQFF
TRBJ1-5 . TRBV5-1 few TGCGCCAGCAGCTTGGTCCCCAGCGGAGACTCCAATCAGCCCCAGCATTTT CASSLVPSGDSNQPQHF
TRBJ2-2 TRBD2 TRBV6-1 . TGTGCCAGCAGTGAACCCCCTAGCGGGTTGGGGAACACCGGGGAGCTGTTTTTT CASSEPPSGLGNTGELFF
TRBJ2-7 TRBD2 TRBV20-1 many TGCAGTGCCATTCCGACATCTAGCGGGAGTTTATACGAGCAGTACTTC CSAIPTSSGSLYEQYF
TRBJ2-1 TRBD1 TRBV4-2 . TGTGCCAGCAGCCAAGCAGAGGGGGCGCCCGAACATGAGCAGTTCTTC CASSQAEGAPEHEQFF
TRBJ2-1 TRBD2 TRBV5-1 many TGCGCCAGCAGCTTTAGCGGGAGGGCCGTCAATGAGCAGTTCTTC CASSFSGRAVNEQFF
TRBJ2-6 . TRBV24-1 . TGTGCCACCAGTGATTTGGTAGGTGGGGCCAACGTCCTGACTTTC CATSDLVGGANVLTF
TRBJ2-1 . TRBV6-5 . TGTGCCAGCAAACAGGGTTACAATGAGCAGTTCTTC CASKQGYNEQFF
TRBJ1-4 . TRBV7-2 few TGTGCCAGCAGCAAGACCCCGAACCGCGAAAAACTGTTTTTT CASSKTPNREKLFF
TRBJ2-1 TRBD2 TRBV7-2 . TGTGCCAGCAGCAAAGGCCTAGCGGGAAGCAATGAGCAGTTCTTC CASSKGLAGSNEQFF
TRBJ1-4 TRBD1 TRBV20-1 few TGCAGTGCTCCTGACAGGGCTAATGAAAAACTGTTTTTT CSAPDRANEKLFF
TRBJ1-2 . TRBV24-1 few TGTGCCACCAGTGAATCGGGGTCGGTAGGCTACACCTTC CATSESGSVGYTF
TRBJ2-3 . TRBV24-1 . TGTGCCACCAGTGATTTCGAACAGGGAAGAGATACGCAGTATTTT CATSDFEQGRDTQYF
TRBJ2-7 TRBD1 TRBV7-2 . TGTGCCAGCAGCTGGGACAGGGGGAGCTCCTACGAGCAGTACTTC CASSWDRGSSYEQYF
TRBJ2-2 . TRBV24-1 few TGTGCCACCAGTGATCTTGGCCCCGGCGGGGAGCTGTTTTTT CATSDLGPGGELFF
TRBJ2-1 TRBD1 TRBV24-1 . TGTGCCACCAGTGAGTTTGGGACAGGGTCTATCAATGAGCAGTTCTTC CATSEFGTGSINEQFF
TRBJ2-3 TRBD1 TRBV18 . TGTGCCAGCTCACCACGCCGGGACAGCCGCACAGATACGCAGTATTTT CASSPRRDSRTDTQYF
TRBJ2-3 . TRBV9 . TGTGCCAGCAGCGTCTGGGGGGCTCTGGCAGATACGCAGTATTTT CASSVWGALADTQYF
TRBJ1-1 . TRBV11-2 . TGTGCCAGCAGCCCCCAGATAGGAGGGAACACTGAAGCTTTCTTT CASSPQIGGNTEAFF
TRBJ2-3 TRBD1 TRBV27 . TGTGCCAGCAGTTTTCTGACAGGGGAGGTTGCCGGGGAGCAGTATTTT CASSFLTGEVAGEQYF
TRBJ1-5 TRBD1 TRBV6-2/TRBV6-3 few TGTGCCAGCAGCCGAGATCCGTCGTGGATGACAGGGCATAGCAATCAGCCCCAGCATTTT CASSRDPSWMTGHSNQPQHF
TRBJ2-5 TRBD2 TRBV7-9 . TGTGCCAGCAGCACCGGCGGGGGGGCCGGAGAGACCCAGTACTTC CASSTGGGAGETQYF
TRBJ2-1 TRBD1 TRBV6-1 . TGTGCCAGCAGTGCTACCGGGACAGGCTGGGATGAGCAGTTCTTC CASSATGTGWDEQFF
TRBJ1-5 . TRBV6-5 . TGTGCCAGCAGTTTTGACAGGAGCAATCAGCCCCAGCATTTT CASSFDRSNQPQHF
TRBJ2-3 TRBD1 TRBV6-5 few TGTGCCAGCAGGACTGCTCAGGGGGCTACCACAGATACGCAGTATTTT CASRTAQGATTDTQYF
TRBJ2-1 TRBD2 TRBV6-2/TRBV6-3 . TGTGCCAGCAGTGCCCGACTAGCGAATGAGCAGTTCTTC CASSARLANEQFF
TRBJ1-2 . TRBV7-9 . TGTGCCATCAACCGGGACACGCCTAACTATGGCTACACCTTC CAINRDTPNYGYTF
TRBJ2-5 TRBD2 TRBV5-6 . TGTGCCAGCAGCTATAGGACTAGCGGGGAACGAAACCAAGAGACCCAGTACTTC CASSYRTSGERNQETQYF
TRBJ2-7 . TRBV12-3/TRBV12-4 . TGTGCCAGCAGCCGCTTCCGGGGGACCTACGAGCAGTACTTC CASSRFRGTYEQYF
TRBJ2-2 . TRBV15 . TGTGCCACCAGCAGAGATTCAAGGGTGGCAGGGACCGGCGGGGAGCTGTTTTTT CATSRDSRVAGTGGELFF
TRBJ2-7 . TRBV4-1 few TGCGCCAGCAGCCCGTCCGGCAGAATCTACGAGCAGTACTTC CASSPSGRIYEQYF
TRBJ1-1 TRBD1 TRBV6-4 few TGTGCCAGCAGTGCCCACGGGGACAGGGGAGAAGCTTTCTTT CASSAHGDRGEAFF
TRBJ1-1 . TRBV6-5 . TGTGCCAGCAGTTATTGGAGTCAGACCTTGAACACTGAAGCTTTCTTT CASSYWSQTLNTEAFF
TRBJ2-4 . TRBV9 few TGTGCCAGCAGCGTAGGCCTTCAAAACATTCAGTACTTC CASSVGLQNIQYF
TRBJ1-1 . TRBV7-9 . TGTGCCAGCAGCCGCGGTGGGACTGAAGCTTTCTTT CASSRGGTEAFF
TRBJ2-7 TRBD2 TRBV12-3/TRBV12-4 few TGTGCCAGCAGCCTGATGACTAGCGGGGAGCAGTACTTC CASSLMTSGEQYF
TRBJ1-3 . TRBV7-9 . TGTGCCAGCAGCTTAGTCGACAGTGGAAACACCATATATTTT CASSLVDSGNTIYF
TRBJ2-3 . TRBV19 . TGTGCCAGTAGTATGACCGACACAGATACGCAGTATTTT CASSMTDTDTQYF
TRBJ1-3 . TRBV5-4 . TGTGCCAGCAGCGCGGAACCTTTCAGCTCTGGAAACACCATATATTTT CASSAEPFSSGNTIYF
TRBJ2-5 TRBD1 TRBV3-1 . TGTGCCAGCACCCGGACAGGGAGGGAGACCCAGTACTTC CASTRTGRETQYF
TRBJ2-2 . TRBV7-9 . TGTGCCAGCAGTCATAAGTCCCCAACCGGGGAGCTGTTTTTT CASSHKSPTGELFF
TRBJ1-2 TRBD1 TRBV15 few TGTGCCACCAGCAGAGATCCGGCCGATCAGACAGGGCGGATCTATGGCTACACCTTC CATSRDPADQTGRIYGYTF
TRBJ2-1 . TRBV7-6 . TGTGCCAGCAGCTTATCGTTTGAGCGGGCAGGTTCGGGTGAGCAGTTCTTC CASSLSFERAGSGEQFF
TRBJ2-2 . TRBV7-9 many TGTGCCAGCAGTATTTGGGATAACACCGGGGAGCTGTTTTTT CASSIWDNTGELFF
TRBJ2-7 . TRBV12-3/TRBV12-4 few TGTGCCAGCAGGTCAGGGAGCTCCTACGAGCAGTACTTC CASRSGSSYEQYF